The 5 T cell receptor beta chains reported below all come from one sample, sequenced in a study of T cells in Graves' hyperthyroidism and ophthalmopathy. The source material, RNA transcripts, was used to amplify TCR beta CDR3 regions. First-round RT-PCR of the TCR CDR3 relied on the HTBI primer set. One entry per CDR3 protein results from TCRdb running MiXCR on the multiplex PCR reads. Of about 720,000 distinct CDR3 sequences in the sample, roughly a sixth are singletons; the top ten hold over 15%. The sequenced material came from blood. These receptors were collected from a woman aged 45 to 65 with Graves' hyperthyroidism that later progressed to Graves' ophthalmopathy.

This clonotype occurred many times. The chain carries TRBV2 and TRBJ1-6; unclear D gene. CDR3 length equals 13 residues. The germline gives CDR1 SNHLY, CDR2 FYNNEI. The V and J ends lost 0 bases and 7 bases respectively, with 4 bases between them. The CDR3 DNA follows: TGTGCCAGCAGTGAAGCGCGGAATTCACCCCTCCACTTT. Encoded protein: CASSEARNSPLHF.

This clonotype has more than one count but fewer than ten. The CDR3 loop reads CAWSVSRGHSPLHF. In DNA form, the CDR3 reads TGTGCCTGGAGTGTATCCAGGGGGCATTCACCCCTCCACTTT. The rearrangement uses TRBV30 and TRBJ1-6, with 8 bases fitting TRBD1. This CDR3 contains 14 residues. The germline gives CDR1 GTSNPN, CDR2 SVGIG (reference sequence). The junction had 3 bases not matched to a gene; V was cut back by 0 bases and J by 8 bases.

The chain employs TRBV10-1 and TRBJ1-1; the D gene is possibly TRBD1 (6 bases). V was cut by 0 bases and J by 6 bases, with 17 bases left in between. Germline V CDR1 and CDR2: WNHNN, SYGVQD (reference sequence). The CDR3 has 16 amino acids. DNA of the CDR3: TGCGCCAGCAGTGAGTCCACAGGGTTGTGGATCCCTGAAGCTTTCTTT. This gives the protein CASSESTGLWIPEAFF.

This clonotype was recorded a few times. Here the CDR3 DNA reads TGTGCCAGCATACCGGGACACCTCAAACTTAACACTGAAGCTTTCTTT. As protein: CASIPGHLKLNTEAFF. The chain combines TRBV19 with TRBJ1-1; tentative D call: TRBD1 (6 bases). V shed 9 bases and J shed 2 bases, with 22 bases lying between them. This CDR3 has 16 residues. Germline-derived CDR1 and CDR2 are LNHDA and SQIVND (reference sequence).

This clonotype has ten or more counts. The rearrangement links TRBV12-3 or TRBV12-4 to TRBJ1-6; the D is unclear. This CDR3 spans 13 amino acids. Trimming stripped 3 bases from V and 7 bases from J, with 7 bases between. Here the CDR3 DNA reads TGTGCCAGCAGTTTTGGTGAAAATTCACCCCTCCACTTT. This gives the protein CASSFGENSPLHF.